This T cell receptor beta chain appears in the sequencing data of a study of response to subunit inactivated influenza vaccine. Broader study findings: The study's authors posited that every seasonal influenza vaccination enlists few new T cells.

This clonotype was seen repeatedly, ten times or more. Its antigen is not known. One entry per CDR3 protein, called by TCRdb with MiXCR from the RT-PCR reads. The repertoire consists of over 800,000 distinct CDR3 sequences, with approximately 21% occurring once and the leading ten covering about 9.4%. The germline gives CDR1 SGDLS, CDR2 YYNGEE. CDR3 size: 14 residues. V dropped 3 bases and J dropped 2 bases, with 8 bases sitting between them. The TCR sequence derives from a middle-aged man who received an inactivated influenza vaccine. This specimen consisted of PBMCs from blood, obtained roughly 5 days after vaccination. The chain carries TRBV9 and TRBJ1-4; possibly TRBD1 for D (5 bases). The CDR3 DNA reads as TGTGCCAGCAGCGCCGGGACGACTAATGAAAAACTGTTTTTT. This translates into CASSAGTTNEKLFF.